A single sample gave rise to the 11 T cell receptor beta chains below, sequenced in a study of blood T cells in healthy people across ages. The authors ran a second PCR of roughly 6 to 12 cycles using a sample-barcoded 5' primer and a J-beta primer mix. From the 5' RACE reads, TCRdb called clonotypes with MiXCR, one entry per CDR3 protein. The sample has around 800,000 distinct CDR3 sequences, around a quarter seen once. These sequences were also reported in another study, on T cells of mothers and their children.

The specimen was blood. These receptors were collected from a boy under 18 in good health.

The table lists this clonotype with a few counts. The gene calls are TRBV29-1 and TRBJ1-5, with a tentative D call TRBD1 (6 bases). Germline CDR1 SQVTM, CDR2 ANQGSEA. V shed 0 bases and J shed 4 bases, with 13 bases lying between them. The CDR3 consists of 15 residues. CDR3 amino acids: CSVEDPGGPNQPQHF. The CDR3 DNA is TGCAGCGTTGAAGATCCGGGGGGGCCGAATCAGCCCCAGCATTTT. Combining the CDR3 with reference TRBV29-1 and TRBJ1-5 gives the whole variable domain SAVISQKPSRDICQRGTSLTIQCQVDSQVTMMFWYRQQPGQSLTLIATANQGSEATYESGFVIDKFPISRPNLTFSTLTVSNMSPEDSSIYLCSVEDPGGPNQPQHFGDGTRLSIL.

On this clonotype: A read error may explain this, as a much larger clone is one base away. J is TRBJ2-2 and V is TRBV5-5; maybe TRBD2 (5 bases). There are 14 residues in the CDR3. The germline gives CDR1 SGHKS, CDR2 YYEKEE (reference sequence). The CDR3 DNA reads TGTGCCAGCACCAAACCCCCGAACACCGGGGAGCCGTTTTTT. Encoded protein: CASTKPPNTGEPFF.

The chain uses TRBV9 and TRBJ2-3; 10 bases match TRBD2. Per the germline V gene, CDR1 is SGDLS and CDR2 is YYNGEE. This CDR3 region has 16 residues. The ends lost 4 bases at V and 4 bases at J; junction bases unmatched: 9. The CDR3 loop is CASSSQRGGPADTQYF. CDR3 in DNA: TGTGCCAGCAGCTCCCAGCGGGGGGGCCCCGCAGATACGCAGTATTTT.

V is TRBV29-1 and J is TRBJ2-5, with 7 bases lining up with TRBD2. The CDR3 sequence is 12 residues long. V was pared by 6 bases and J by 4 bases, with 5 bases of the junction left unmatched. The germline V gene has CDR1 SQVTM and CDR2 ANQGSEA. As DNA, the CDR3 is TGCAGCGTCGGGGGGTCGCGAGAGACCCAGTACTTC. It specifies CSVGGSRETQYF.

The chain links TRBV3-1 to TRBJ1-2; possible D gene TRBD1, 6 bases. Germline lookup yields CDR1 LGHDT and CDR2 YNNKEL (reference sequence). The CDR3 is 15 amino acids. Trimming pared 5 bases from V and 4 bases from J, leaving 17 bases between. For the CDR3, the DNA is TGTGCCAGCAGCTTCAACAGGGCTGTAAGCTATGGCTACACCTTC. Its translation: CASSFNRAVSYGYTF.

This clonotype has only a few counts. As DNA, the CDR3 is TGTGCCAGCAGTGGGACAGGGCCCCGCTACACCTTC. It codes for CASSGTGPRYTF. This sequence joins TRBV2 and TRBJ1-2; 8 bases map to TRBD1. Losses at the gene ends were 4 bases for V and 9 bases for J; bases not matched to a gene: 4. CDR1 SNHLY and CDR2 FYNNEI come from the germline V gene. The CDR3 runs 12 residues.

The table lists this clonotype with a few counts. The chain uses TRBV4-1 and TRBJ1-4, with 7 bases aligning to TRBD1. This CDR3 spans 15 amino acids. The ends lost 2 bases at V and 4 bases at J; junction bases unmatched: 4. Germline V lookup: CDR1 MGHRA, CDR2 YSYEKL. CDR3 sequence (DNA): TGCGCCAGCAGCCAATTGACAGGGATTAATGAAAAACTGTTTTTT. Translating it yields CASSQLTGINEKLFF.

As DNA, the CDR3 is TGCGCCAGCGGAAAGACGGGGCGGGACAATGAGCAGTTCTTC. The encoded protein is CASGKTGRDNEQFF. The V gene is TRBV4-1, the J gene TRBJ2-1; D is possibly TRBD1 or TRBD2 (5 bases each). CDR1 MGHRA and CDR2 YSYEKL come from the germline V gene. The CDR3 sequence is 14 residues long. Trimming left V 8 bases short and J 5 bases short, with 16 bases between.

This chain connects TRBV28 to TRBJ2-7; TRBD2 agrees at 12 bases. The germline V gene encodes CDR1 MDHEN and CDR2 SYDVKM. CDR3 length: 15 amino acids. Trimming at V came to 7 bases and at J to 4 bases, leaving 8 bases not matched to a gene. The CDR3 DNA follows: TGTGCCAGCAACCCGGGACTAGCGGGCCTTTACGAGCAGTACTTC. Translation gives CASNPGLAGLYEQYF.

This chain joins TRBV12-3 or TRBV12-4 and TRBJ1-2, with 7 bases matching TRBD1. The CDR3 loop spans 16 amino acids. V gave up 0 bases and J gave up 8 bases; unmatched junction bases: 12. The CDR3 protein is CASSLAGGPQGEGYTF. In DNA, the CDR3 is TGTGCCAGCAGTTTAGCCGGAGGTCCCCAGGGGGAGGGCTACACCTTC.

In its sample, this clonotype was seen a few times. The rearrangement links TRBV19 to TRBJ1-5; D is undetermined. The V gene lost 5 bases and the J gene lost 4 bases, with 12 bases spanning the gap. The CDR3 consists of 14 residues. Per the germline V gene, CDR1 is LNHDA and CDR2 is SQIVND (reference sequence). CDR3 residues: CASSYMKFNQPQHF. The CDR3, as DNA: TGTGCCAGTAGTTACATGAAGTTTAATCAGCCCCAGCATTTT.